A single T cell receptor (beta chain) is shown here with its context. Its antigen is undetermined. The data are from a study of Ad26.COV2.S vaccination and SARS-CoV-2 variants. Study-wide points: Compared with placebo recipients, vaccine recipients had higher spike-specific TCR breadth.

The protocol was immunoSEQ multiplex PCR, while the TCRdb copy is restricted to in-frame clones and leaves out a portion. The sample has some 480,000 clones; around 88% are singletons. Regarding treatment: 15 to 20 received Ad26.COV2.S at low or high dose, single or two shots; five or six received placebo; per-sample allocation not given. Sampling occurred on day 63 after the first vaccine or placebo injection. CDR1 and CDR2 (germline): SGHTA, FQGNSA. This CDR3 has 13 residues. Trimming shortened V by 3 bases and J by 12 bases, and 14 bases separated the two germline ends. The sequenced sample was peripheral blood, obtained in a trial of Ad26.COV2.S vaccine versus placebo. This TCR came from a person aged 18-60 years who received the Ad26.COV2.S COVID-19 vaccine or a placebo. The V gene is TRBV7-2, the J gene TRBJ2-2; possible D gene TRBD1, 5 bases. CDR3 in DNA: TGTGCCAGCAGCTTTTTAGGGGCGCCACAGCTGTTTTTT. Protein sequence: CASSFLGAPQLFF.